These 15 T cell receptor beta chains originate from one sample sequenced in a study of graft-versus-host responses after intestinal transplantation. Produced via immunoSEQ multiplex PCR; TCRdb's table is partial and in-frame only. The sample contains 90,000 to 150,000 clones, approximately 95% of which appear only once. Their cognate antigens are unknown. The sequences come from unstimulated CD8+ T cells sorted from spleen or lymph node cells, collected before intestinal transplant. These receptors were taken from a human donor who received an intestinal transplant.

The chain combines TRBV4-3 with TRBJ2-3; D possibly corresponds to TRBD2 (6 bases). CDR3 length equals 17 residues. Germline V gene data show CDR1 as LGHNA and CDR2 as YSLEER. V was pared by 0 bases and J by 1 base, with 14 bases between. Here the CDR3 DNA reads TGCGCCAGCAGCCAAGACGGACGGGAGTGGGGCACAGATACGCAGTATTTT. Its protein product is CASSQDGREWGTDTQYF.

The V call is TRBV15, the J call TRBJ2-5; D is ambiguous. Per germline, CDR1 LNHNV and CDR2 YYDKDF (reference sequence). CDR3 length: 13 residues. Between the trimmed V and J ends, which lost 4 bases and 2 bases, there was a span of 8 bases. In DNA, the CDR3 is TGTGCCACCAGCACTACCTTTCAAGAGACCCAGTACTTC. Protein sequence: CATSTTFQETQYF.

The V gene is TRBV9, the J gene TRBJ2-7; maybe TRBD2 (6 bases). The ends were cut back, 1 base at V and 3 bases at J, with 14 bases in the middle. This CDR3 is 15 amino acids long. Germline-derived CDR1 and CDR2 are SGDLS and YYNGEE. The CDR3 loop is CASSVSGGGFYEQYF. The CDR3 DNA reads TGTGCCAGCAGCGTATCAGGTGGGGGGTTCTACGAGCAGTACTTC.

The CDR3, as DNA: TGTGCCAGCAGCCTAGCGGGAGGAGGAGTCAATGAGCAGTTCTTC. Its translation: CASSLAGGGVNEQFF. The rearrangement uses TRBV6-5 and TRBJ2-1; 11 positions match TRBD2. The CDR3 extends over 15 amino acids. Germline CDR1 MNHEY, CDR2 SVGAGI. Trimming at V came to 6 bases and at J to 6 bases, leaving 7 bases not matched to a gene.

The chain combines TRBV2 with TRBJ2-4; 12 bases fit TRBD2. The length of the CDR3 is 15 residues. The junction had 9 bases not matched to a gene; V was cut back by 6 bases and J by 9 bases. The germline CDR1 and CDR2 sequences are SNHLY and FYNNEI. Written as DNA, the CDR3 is TGTGCCAGCAGCCCTAGCGGGAGGGCCGAAGTCATTCAGTACTTC. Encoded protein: CASSPSGRAEVIQYF.

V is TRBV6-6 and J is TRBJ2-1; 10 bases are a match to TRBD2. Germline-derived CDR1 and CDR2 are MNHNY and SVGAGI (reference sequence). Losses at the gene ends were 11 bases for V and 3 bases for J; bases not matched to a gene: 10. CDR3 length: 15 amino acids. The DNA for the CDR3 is TGTGCCGCCTCAGCTAGCGGGAGTAACTACAATGAGCAGTTCTTC. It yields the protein CAASASGSNYNEQFF.

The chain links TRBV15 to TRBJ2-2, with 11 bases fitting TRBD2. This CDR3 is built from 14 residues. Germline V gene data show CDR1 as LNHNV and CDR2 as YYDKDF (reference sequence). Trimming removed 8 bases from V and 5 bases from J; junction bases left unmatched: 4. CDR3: CATRTSGPTGELFF. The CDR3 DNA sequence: TGTGCCACCCGGACTAGCGGGCCAACCGGGGAGCTGTTTTTT.

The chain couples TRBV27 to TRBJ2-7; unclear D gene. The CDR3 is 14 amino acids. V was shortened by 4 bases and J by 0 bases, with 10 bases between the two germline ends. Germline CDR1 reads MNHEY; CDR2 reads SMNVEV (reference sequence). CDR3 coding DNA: TGTGCCAGCAGTTGGGCAGGAAGCTCCTACGAGCAGTACTTC. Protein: CASSWAGSSYEQYF.

CDR3 nucleotide sequence: TGTGCCAGCAGTTACGGGACAGGGAAGGGCCAAGAGACCCAGTACTTC. It codes for CASSYGTGKGQETQYF. The genes are TRBV6-5 and TRBJ2-5, with TRBD1 identical over 9 bases. CDR1 is MNHEY and CDR2 is SVGAGI in the germline V gene. The CDR3 runs to 16 residues. The J segment lost 1 base and the V segment lost 2 bases, leaving 5 bases of the junction unmatched.

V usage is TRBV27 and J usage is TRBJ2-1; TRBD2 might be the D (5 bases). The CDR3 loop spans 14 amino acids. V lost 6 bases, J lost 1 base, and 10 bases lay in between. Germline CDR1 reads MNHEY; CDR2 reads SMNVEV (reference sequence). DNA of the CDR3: TGTGCCAGCAGGATTAGCGCATCCTACAATGAGCAGTTCTTC. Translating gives CASRISASYNEQFF.

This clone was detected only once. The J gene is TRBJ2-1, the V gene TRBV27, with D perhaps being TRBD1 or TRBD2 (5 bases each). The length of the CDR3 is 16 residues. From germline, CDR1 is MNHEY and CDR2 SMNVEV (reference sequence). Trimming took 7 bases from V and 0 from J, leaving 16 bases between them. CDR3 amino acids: CASTGDRWSSYNEQFF. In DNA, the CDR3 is TGTGCCAGCACCGGGGACCGATGGAGCTCCTACAATGAGCAGTTCTTC.

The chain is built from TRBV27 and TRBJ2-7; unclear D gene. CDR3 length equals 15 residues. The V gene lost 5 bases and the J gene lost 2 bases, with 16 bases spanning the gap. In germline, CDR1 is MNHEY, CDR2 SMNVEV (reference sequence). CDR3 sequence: CASSPWTGNPYEQYF. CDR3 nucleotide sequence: TGTGCCAGCAGTCCCTGGACGGGTAATCCCTACGAGCAGTACTTC.

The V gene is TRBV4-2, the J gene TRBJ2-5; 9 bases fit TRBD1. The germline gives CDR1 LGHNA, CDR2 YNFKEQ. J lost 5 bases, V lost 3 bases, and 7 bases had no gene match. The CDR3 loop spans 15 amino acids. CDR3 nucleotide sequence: TGTGCCAGCAGCCAGGACAGGGGAGTAAGGGAGACCCAGTACTTC. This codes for CASSQDRGVRETQYF.

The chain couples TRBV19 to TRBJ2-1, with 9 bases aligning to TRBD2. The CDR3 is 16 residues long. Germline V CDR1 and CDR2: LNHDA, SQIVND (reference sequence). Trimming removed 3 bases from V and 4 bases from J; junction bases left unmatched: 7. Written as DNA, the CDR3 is TGTGCCAGTAGTATGGGTGGTCTAGCGGGATACAATGAGCAGTTCTTC. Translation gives CASSMGGLAGYNEQFF.

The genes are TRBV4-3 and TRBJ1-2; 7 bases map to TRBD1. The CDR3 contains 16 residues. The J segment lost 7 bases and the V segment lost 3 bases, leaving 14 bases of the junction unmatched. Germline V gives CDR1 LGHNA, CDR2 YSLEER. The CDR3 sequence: CASSQEPGQLSFGYTF. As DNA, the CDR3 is TGCGCCAGCAGCCAGGAACCGGGACAGCTAAGCTTTGGCTACACCTTC.